These 25 T cell receptor beta chains were all obtained from the same sample, sequenced in a study of blood T cell repertoires in COVID-19. Profiled with immunoSEQ multiplex PCR; TCRdb holds only in-frame clones, not every one. The repertoire holds about 49,000 clones, approximately 90% seen once, with over 10% in the top ten. Material for sequencing was peripheral blood. Receptors originate from a man aged 80 or over with acute or convalescent COVID-19.

The rearrangement links TRBV15 to TRBJ2-3; 8 bases map to TRBD2. V was pared by 2 bases and J by 1 base, with 5 bases of the junction left unmatched. The CDR3 runs 16 residues. CDR1 is LNHNV and CDR2 is YYDKDF in the germline V gene (reference sequence). CDR3 DNA: TGTGCCACCAGCAGAATAGCGGGGTGGGGCACAGATACGCAGTATTTT. Amino acids: CATSRIAGWGTDTQYF.

J is TRBJ1-5 and V is TRBV6-5; 12 positions agree with TRBD1. The CDR3 contains 14 residues. CDR1 and CDR2 (germline): MNHEY, SVGAGI. Unmatched junction bases numbered 5, after V lost 7 bases and J lost 7 bases. The CDR3 loop is CASNWDRGRQPQHF. As DNA, the CDR3 is TGTGCCAGCAACTGGGACAGGGGGCGGCAGCCCCAGCATTTT.

A single count supports this clone. The chain couples TRBV4-2 to TRBJ2-5; TRBD2 matches 12 bases. Germline CDR1 and CDR2: LGHNA and YNFKEQ. The length of the CDR3 is 18 residues. The ends lost 1 base at V and 5 bases at J; junction bases unmatched: 11. The CDR3 region has the DNA TGTGCCAGCAGCCAAGTCCTAGCGGGGGGGCCGAGGGTCGAGACCCAGTACTTC. It is translated as CASSQVLAGGPRVETQYF.

The chain is built from TRBV4-2 and TRBJ2-5; 12 bases are shared with TRBD2. Germline trimming cut 4 bases from V and 4 bases from J; bases unmatched to any gene: 10. Germline V lookup: CDR1 LGHNA, CDR2 YNFKEQ. The CDR3 is 17 amino acids. CDR3 sequence: CASSPLPSGGAGETQYF. The CDR3, as DNA: TGTGCCAGCAGCCCCCTCCCTAGCGGGGGGGCCGGAGAGACCCAGTACTTC.

The chain links TRBV6-5 to TRBJ1-1, with D unresolved. V was clipped by 8 bases and J by 2 bases, with 9 bases between them. Germline CDR1 reads MNHEY; CDR2 reads SVGAGI. This CDR3 spans 12 amino acids. This CDR3 is CASRGVNTEAFF. In DNA, the CDR3 is TGTGCCAGCCGGGGAGTCAACACTGAAGCTTTCTTT.

The gene calls are TRBV4-1 and TRBJ1-5, with a possible D match to TRBD1 (6 bases). Germline CDR1 MGHRA, CDR2 YSYEKL. V lost 0 bases and J 5 bases, leaving 14 bases between the germline ends. The CDR3 contains 16 residues. CDR3 residues: CASSQESGQNDQPQHF. The CDR3 nucleotides read TGCGCCAGCAGCCAAGAATCGGGACAAAACGATCAGCCCCAGCATTTT.

The chain couples TRBV27 to TRBJ1-2, with D uncertain. The CDR3 spans 15 residues. Germline V gene data show CDR1 as MNHEY and CDR2 as SMNVEV (reference sequence). The V and J ends lost 5 bases and 4 bases respectively, with 17 bases between them. CDR3 nucleotides: TGTGCCAGCAGTCTAACGGGATTGAATGGCTATGGCTACACCTTC. Translating it yields CASSLTGLNGYGYTF.

The chain employs TRBV10-3 and TRBJ1-1, with D perhaps TRBD1 (6 bases). V lost 7 bases to trimming and J lost 2 bases, with 14 bases between them. Germline assignment: CDR1 ENHRY and CDR2 SYGVKD. The CDR3 consists of 14 residues. DNA of the CDR3: TGTGCCATCATGGCCTCAGGGGCAAACACTGAAGCTTTCTTT. Protein sequence: CAIMASGANTEAFF.

This chain connects TRBV6-4 to TRBJ2-7; the D is unclear. This CDR3 spans 14 amino acids. The germline V gene has CDR1 MRHNA and CDR2 SNTAGT. V was trimmed by 0 bases and J by 11 bases, leaving 17 bases between them. The chain's CDR3 is CASSDSKRRKKKYF. The CDR3 nucleotides read TGTGCCAGCAGTGACTCGAAACGGAGAAAAAAAAAGTACTTC.

About this clone: The same CDR3 is also encoded by other DNA sequences in this sample. CDR3 sequence: CASSPTGTGGEKLFF. For the CDR3, the DNA is TGTGCCAGCTCACCGACCGGGACGGGGGGTGAAAAACTGTTTTTT. This chain joins TRBV18 and TRBJ1-4; the D gene is possibly TRBD1 (5 bases). Germline loops: CDR1 KGHSH, CDR2 LQKENI. The CDR3 covers 15 residues. Trimming left V 3 bases short and J 7 bases short, with 15 bases between.

This chain joins TRBV19 and TRBJ2-2, with D uncertain. CDR1 is LNHDA and CDR2 is SQIVND in the germline V gene (reference sequence). V dropped 3 bases and J dropped 3 bases, with 11 bases sitting between them. This CDR3 is built from 15 residues. CDR3 protein: CASSIEARYTGELFF. CDR3 nucleotides: TGTGCCAGTAGTATCGAGGCCAGATACACCGGGGAGCTGTTTTTT. Combining the CDR3 with reference TRBV19 and TRBJ2-2 gives the whole variable domain DGGITQSPKYLFRKEGQNVTLSCEQNLNHDAMYWYRQDPGQGLRLIYYSQIVNDFQKGDIAEGYSVSREKKESFPLTVTSAQKNPTAFYLCASSIEARYTGELFFGEGSRLTVL.

The rearrangement links TRBV20-1 to TRBJ1-5, with D possibly TRBD1 on 5 matching bases. The CDR3 covers 15 residues. From germline, CDR1 is DFQATT and CDR2 SNEGSKA (reference sequence). Trimming stripped 3 bases from V and 2 bases from J, with 14 bases between. In nucleotides, the CDR3 is TGCAGTGCTAGTGCCAGGGTAATTGGCAATCAGCCCCAGCATTTT. It codes for CSASARVIGNQPQHF.

The chain combines TRBV30 with TRBJ1-6, with 9 bases lining up with TRBD1. Germline values: CDR1 GTSNPN, CDR2 SVGIG (reference sequence). The junction had 5 bases not matched to a gene; V was cut back by 0 bases and J by 8 bases. The CDR3 has 15 amino acids. DNA of the CDR3: TGTGCCTGGAGTGTACACAGGACAGGGGATTCACCCCTCCACTTT. Protein sequence: CAWSVHRTGDSPLHF.

The rearrangement joins TRBV6-5 to TRBJ1-2, with TRBD1 matching over 9 bases. The CDR3 consists of 16 residues. V was clipped by 0 bases and J by 5 bases; unmatched bases: 7. Germline CDR1 is MNHEY and CDR2 is SVGAGI. The CDR3: CASSYSRTGGGYGYTF. CDR3 DNA sequence: TGTGCCAGCAGTTACTCGAGAACAGGGGGCGGTTATGGCTACACCTTC.

The rearrangement joins TRBV20-1 to TRBJ2-7; no definite D call. This CDR3 has 14 amino acids. Trimming shortened V by 3 bases and J by 1 base, and 13 bases separated the two germline ends. Germline V CDR1 and CDR2: DFQATT, SNEGSKA (reference sequence). The CDR3 loop is CSASYSGRSYEQYF. In DNA form, the CDR3 reads TGCAGTGCTAGTTACAGTGGTAGGTCCTACGAGCAGTACTTC.

V usage is TRBV5-6 and J usage is TRBJ1-3; D is possibly TRBD1 (6 bases). CDR3 length equals 15 residues. The V end lost 3 bases, the J end lost 4 bases, and 14 bases lay between the germline ends. Germline V gene lookup returns CDR1 SGHDT and CDR2 YYEEEE. CDR3 in amino acids: CASSSRGFSGNTIYF. CDR3 bases: TGTGCCAGCAGCTCCAGGGGTTTTTCCGGAAACACCATATATTTT.

V and J are TRBV7-9 and TRBJ1-1; D perhaps matches TRBD1 (6 bases). There are 14 residues in the CDR3. Deletions cut 6 bases from V and 1 base from J, with 12 bases between. The germline CDR1 and CDR2 sequences are SEHNR and FQNEAQ (reference sequence). Written as DNA, the CDR3 is TGTGCCAGCAGACCAGACAGGAGGAACACTGAAGCTTTCTTT. It yields the protein CASRPDRRNTEAFF.

J is TRBJ1-5 and V is TRBV5-8; 7 bases match TRBD1. Germline V CDR1 and CDR2: SGHTS, YDEGEE. There are 15 residues in the CDR3. After removal of 3 bases from V and 3 bases from J, the junction contained 6 bases not matched to a gene. In DNA, the CDR3 is TGTGCCAGCAGCTCCCGACAGGGAGTCAATCAGCCCCAGCATTTT. Protein product: CASSSRQGVNQPQHF. Full variable domain (remainder filled in from reference TRBV5-8 and TRBJ1-5): EAGVTQSPTHLIKTRGQQATLRCSPISGHTSVYWYQQALGLGLQFLLWYDEGEERNRGNFPPRFSGRQFPNYSSELNVNALELEDSALYLCASSSRQGVNQPQHFGDGTRLSIL.

This clone was recorded only once. V usage is TRBV18 and J usage is TRBJ1-6, with D possibly being TRBD1 (5 bases). The CDR3 is 14 residues long. Deletions cut 2 bases from V and 6 bases from J, with 8 bases between. Germline loops: CDR1 KGHSH, CDR2 LQKENI. The CDR3 nucleotides read TGTGCCAGCTCACCAGGGCAGGGTAATTCACCCCTCCACTTT. Its protein is CASSPGQGNSPLHF.

The rearrangement links TRBV6-1 to TRBJ2-3; TRBD1 might be the D (5 bases). This CDR3 contains 17 residues. Germline V gene sequence: CDR1 MNHNS, CDR2 SASEGT. Trimming removed 3 bases from V and 3 bases from J, with 19 bases in between. CDR3 DNA: TGTGCCAGCAGTGAGGGGCACGACAGACCTCGAACAGATACGCAGTATTTT. Translating it yields CASSEGHDRPRTDTQYF.

V usage is TRBV30 and J usage is TRBJ1-1, with 7 bases aligning to TRBD1. Per germline, CDR1 GTSNPN and CDR2 SVGIG (reference sequence). The ends lost 0 bases at V and 1 base at J; junction bases unmatched: 11. The CDR3 loop spans 17 amino acids. DNA of the CDR3: TGTGCCTGGAGTGTGAAACCGGGACAGAGAAAGAACACTGAAGCTTTCTTT. This encodes CAWSVKPGQRKNTEAFF.

V is TRBV27 and J is TRBJ2-7, with D perhaps TRBD1 (5 bases). V was cut by 2 bases and J by 4 bases, with 15 bases left in between. Germline values: CDR1 MNHEY, CDR2 SMNVEV (reference sequence). The CDR3 has 15 amino acids. The CDR3 loop reads CASSLLGHERYEQYF. CDR3 in DNA: TGTGCCAGCAGTTTACTAGGACACGAACGGTACGAGCAGTACTTC.

This clone was seen a handful of times. The chain couples TRBV29-1 to TRBJ1-2, with 8 bases identical to TRBD1. Germline assignment: CDR1 SQVTM and CDR2 ANQGSEA. The length of the CDR3 is 13 residues. The ends lost 5 bases at V and 0 bases at J; junction bases unmatched: 2. CDR3 in amino acids: CSVTTGANYGYTF. The CDR3, as DNA: TGCAGCGTTACGACAGGGGCTAACTATGGCTACACCTTC. Full variable domain (missing parts from reference TRBV29-1 and TRBJ1-2): SAVISQKPSRDICQRGTSLTIQCQVDSQVTMMFWYRQQPGQSLTLIATANQGSEATYESGFVIDKFPISRPNLTFSTLTVSNMSPEDSSIYLCSVTTGANYGYTFGSGTRLTVV.

This clone was observed a single time. This chain joins TRBV24-1 and TRBJ2-1; 9 bases line up with TRBD2. The CDR3 extends over 16 amino acids. Trimming took 4 bases from V and 0 from J; bases not matched to a gene: 3. Germline CDR1 and CDR2: KGHDR and SFDVKD. The CDR3 spells CATSDNSGGSYNEQFF. CDR3 coding DNA: TGTGCCACCAGTGACAATAGCGGGGGCTCCTACAATGAGCAGTTCTTC.

The J gene is TRBJ1-5, the V gene TRBV6-2 or TRBV6-3, with D uncertain. The CDR3 runs 14 residues. V gave up 0 bases and J gave up 1 base, with 4 bases separating them. CDR1 is MNHEY and CDR2 is SVGEGT in the germline V gene. Written as DNA, the CDR3 is TGTGCCAGCAGTTACTCCAGGAGCAATCAGCCCCAGCATTTT. It encodes CASSYSRSNQPQHF.